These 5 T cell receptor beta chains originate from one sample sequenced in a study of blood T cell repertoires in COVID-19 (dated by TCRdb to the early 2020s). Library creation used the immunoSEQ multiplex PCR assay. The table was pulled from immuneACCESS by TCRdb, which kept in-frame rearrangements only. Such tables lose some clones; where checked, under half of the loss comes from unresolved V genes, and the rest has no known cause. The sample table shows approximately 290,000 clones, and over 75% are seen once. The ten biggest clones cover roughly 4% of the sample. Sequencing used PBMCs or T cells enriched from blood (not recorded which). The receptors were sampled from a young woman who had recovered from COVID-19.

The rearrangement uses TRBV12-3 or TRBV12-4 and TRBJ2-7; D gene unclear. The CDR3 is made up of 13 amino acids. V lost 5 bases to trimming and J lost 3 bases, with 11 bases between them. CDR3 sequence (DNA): TGTGCCAGCAGTCTATCGGTACGCTACGAGCAGTACTTC. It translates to CASSLSVRYEQYF.

This CDR3 is CASRELGKTRYNEQFF. The CDR3 DNA follows: TGTGCCAGCAGAGAATTGGGCAAGACACGTTACAATGAGCAGTTCTTC. V usage is TRBV28 and J usage is TRBJ2-1; D unclear. The CDR3 runs to 16 residues. V was pared by 6 bases and J by 4 bases, with 19 bases between. The V gene's germline CDR1 is MDHEN and CDR2 SYDVKM.

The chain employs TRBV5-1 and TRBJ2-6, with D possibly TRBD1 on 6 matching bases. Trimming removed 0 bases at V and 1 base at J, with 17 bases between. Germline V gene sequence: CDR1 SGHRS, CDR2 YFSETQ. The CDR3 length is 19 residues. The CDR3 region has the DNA TGCGCCAGCAGCTTGGCCCCAGGGGAAGGGGCGTCTGGGGCCAACGTCCTGACTTTC. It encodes CASSLAPGEGASGANVLTF.

CDR3 region: CAISGSSGGLGTQYF. The CDR3 DNA is TGTGCCATCAGTGGGTCTAGCGGGGGCCTAGGGACCCAGTACTTC. The chain is built from TRBV10-3 and TRBJ2-5; 10 nucleotides line up with TRBD2. J gave up 7 bases and V 4 bases, and 9 bases lay outside the gene matches. Looked up from germline, CDR1 is ENHRY and CDR2 is SYGVKD. This CDR3 contains 15 residues.

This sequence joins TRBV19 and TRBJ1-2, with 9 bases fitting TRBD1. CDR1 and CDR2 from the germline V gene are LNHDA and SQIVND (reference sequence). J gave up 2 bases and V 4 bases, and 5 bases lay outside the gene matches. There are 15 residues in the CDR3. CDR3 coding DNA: TGTGCCAGTAGTACTGCCGGGACAGGGAACTATGGCTACACCTTC. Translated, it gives CASSTAGTGNYGYTF. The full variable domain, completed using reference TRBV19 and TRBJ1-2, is DGGITQSPKYLFRKEGQNVTLSCEQNLNHDAMYWYRQDPGQGLRLIYYSQIVNDFQKGDIAEGYSVSREKKESFPLTVTSAQKNPTAFYLCASSTAGTGNYGYTFGSGTRLTVV.